This is a list of T cell receptor beta chains from one sample in a study of read filtering for tumor transcriptome and immune sequencing. TCRdb recomputed calls from the reads with MiXCR, one row per CDR3 protein. The sample shows around 130,000 distinct CDR3 sequences, less than 15% of them seen only once. The source material was a population of CD138-negative cells sorted from bone marrow. The receptors shown here come from a donor aged 40 or over with multiple myeloma. Each CDR3 is given with its conserved first and last residue. D genes are given only for firm matches. Size is stated for part of the rows, as once, few or many counts, or as a class when the clone is expanded.

clone_size	v_call	cdr3_length	d_call	j_call	cdr3_aa	cdr3_nt
many	TRBV7-9	13	.	TRBJ2-7	CASSLDPRDEQYF	TGTGCCAGCAGCTTAGATCCCAGGGACGAGCAGTACTTC
few	TRBV7-6	15	TRBD2	TRBJ2-2	CASSLASGKGGELFF	TGTGCCAGCAGCTTAGCCAGCGGGAAGGGCGGGGAGCTGTTTTTT
.	TRBV28	16	.	TRBJ2-2	CASHGRTGASTGELFF	TGTGCCAGCCACGGCCGTACGGGGGCGAGCACCGGGGAGCTGTTTTTT
many	TRBV4-1	14	TRBD1	TRBJ1-1	CASGRQGARTEAFF	TGCGCCAGCGGACGACAGGGGGCGCGGACTGAAGCTTTCTTT
many	TRBV7-2	19	TRBD2	TRBJ2-1	CASSLVVLAGGRANNEQFF	TGTGCCAGCAGCTTAGTAGTCCTAGCGGGAGGCCGTGCTAACAATGAGCAGTTCTTC
.	TRBV6-1	14	.	TRBJ2-5	CASSESGGRVTQYF	TGTGCCAGCAGTGAGTCTGGGGGAAGAGTGACCCAGTACTTC
.	TRBV5-4	14	.	TRBJ2-7	CASSFAGSAHEQYF	TGTGCCAGCAGCTTTGCAGGTTCTGCCCACGAGCAGTACTTC
many	TRBV2	17	TRBD2	TRBJ2-1	CASTRYGGLAATNEQFF	TGTGCCAGCACCCGCTACGGAGGACTAGCCGCAACGAATGAGCAGTTCTTC
many	TRBV7-9	15	.	TRBJ1-1	CATTSWGGANTEAFF	TGTGCCACCACCTCGTGGGGGGGTGCGAACACTGAAGCTTTCTTT
many	TRBV20-1	14	.	TRBJ2-5	CSVGRGVGQETQYF	TGCAGTGTCGGCAGGGGCGTTGGACAAGAGACCCAGTACTTC
.	TRBV27	14	TRBD2	TRBJ2-7	CASSLSGEGYEQYF	TGTGCCAGCAGTTTATCGGGGGAGGGCTACGAGCAGTACTTC
many	TRBV20-1	14	.	TRBJ2-7	CSARMAGSAYEQYF	TGCAGTGCAAGGATGGCGGGAAGTGCCTACGAGCAGTACTTC
many	TRBV10-3	17	.	TRBJ2-6	CAISESTGFSGANVLTF	TGTGCCATCAGTGAGTCCACAGGATTCTCTGGGGCCAACGTCCTGACTTTC
many	TRBV7-9	16	.	TRBJ1-1	CASRDAPGPRTTEAFF	TGTGCCAGCAGAGACGCCCCGGGGCCGCGGACCACTGAAGCTTTCTTT
many	TRBV24-1	15	.	TRBJ2-5	CATSDPTGPQETQYF	TGTGCCACCAGTGACCCGACAGGCCCACAAGAGACCCAGTACTTC